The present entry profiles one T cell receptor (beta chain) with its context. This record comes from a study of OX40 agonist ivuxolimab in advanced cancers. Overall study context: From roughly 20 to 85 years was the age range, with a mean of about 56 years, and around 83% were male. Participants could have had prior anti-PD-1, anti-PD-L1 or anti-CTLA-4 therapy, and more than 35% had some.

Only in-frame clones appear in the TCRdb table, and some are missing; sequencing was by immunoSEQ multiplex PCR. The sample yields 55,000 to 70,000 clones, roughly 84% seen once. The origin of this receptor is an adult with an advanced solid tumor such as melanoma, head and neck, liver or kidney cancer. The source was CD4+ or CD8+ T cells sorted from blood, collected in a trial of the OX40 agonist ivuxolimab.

CDR3 nucleotide sequence: TGCGCCAGCAGTGAATCACCCACGAACACTGAAGCTTTCTTT. Its translation: CASSESPTNTEAFF. This chain connects TRBV10-1 to TRBJ1-1; the D is unclear. CDR1 WNHNN and CDR2 SYGVQD come from the germline V gene (reference sequence). The CDR3 sequence is 14 residues long. Trimming stripped 3 bases from V and 1 base from J, with 9 bases between.